This paragraph reports one TCR beta chain. Its antigen is unknown. V trimming: 2 bases; J trimming: 8 bases; junction bases outside the gene matches: 10. In germline, CDR1 is GTSNPN, CDR2 SVGIG (reference sequence). The CDR3 totals 15 residues. The sample originates from a study of regulatory T cells in long-lasting Graves disease. The TCR beta library used iRepertoire HTBI primers with Arm-PCR amplification of CDR3. TCRdb reprocessed the multiplex PCR reads with MiXCR, giving one entry per CDR3 protein. This repertoire shows hundreds of thousands of distinct CDR3 sequences, 20% to 25% found once; its top ten account for roughly 13%. As to time point: persistent/refractory GD, antithyroid drugs over 5 years with positive TRAb. The TCR library was made from RNA extracted from PBMCs. Study-wide results and caveats: Lower TCR diversity characterized persistent Graves' patients relative to newly diagnosed patients. The study examined only peripheral blood, not thyroid tissue.

The input for sequencing was peripheral blood mononuclear cells (PBMCs), taken when the disease was refractory, from a patient treated with antithyroid drugs. The chain employs TRBV30 and TRBJ1-4, with TRBD1 matching 8 bases. The sequence derives from a female donor with Graves disease. The CDR3 spells CAWSTGQGGGEKLFF. CDR3 bases: TGTGCCTGGAGTACAGGACAGGGTGGTGGGGAAAAACTGTTTTTT.